One sample yielded the 29 T cell receptor beta chains listed below, sequenced in a study of control samples from healthy donors and cancer patients. Produced via immunoSEQ multiplex PCR; TCRdb's table is partial and in-frame only. The repertoire consists of under 70,000 clones, with over 75% occurring once and the leading ten covering around 1.2%. Source material: PBMCs. These receptors were obtained from a woman aged 45 to 65 with colorectal cancer.

The chain combines TRBV5-1 with TRBJ2-7; possible D gene TRBD2, 5 bases. Germline V gene data show CDR1 as SGHRS and CDR2 as YFSETQ. There are 15 residues in the CDR3. Trimming took off 4 bases at V and 4 bases at J, with 18 bases between the two ends. The CDR3 nucleotides read TGCGCCAGCAGCCTCAGTCCCTCGGGGTTATACGAGCAGTACTTC. Translation: CASSLSPSGLYEQYF.

This clone was counted once. The V and J genes are TRBV14 and TRBJ1-3; D is uncertain. Deletions cut 2 bases from V and 4 bases from J, with 15 bases between. Germline loops: CDR1 SGHDN, CDR2 FVKESK. This CDR3 comprises 16 residues. The CDR3 DNA sequence: TGTGCCAGCAGCCAAAGGCTCGCAGGCGCAGGAAACACCATATATTTT. This encodes CASSQRLAGAGNTIYF.

The V call is TRBV7-9, the J call TRBJ1-2, with D hard to call. Germline V gives CDR1 SEHNR, CDR2 FQNEAQ (reference sequence). The germline V and J ends were trimmed by 3 bases and 8 bases, with 13 bases remaining between them. There are 13 residues in the CDR3. CDR3 loop: CASSLSSVVGYTF. The CDR3 DNA reads TGTGCCAGCAGCTTGTCATCGGTTGTGGGCTACACCTTC.

This clone showed up just a few times. The chain carries TRBV6-1 and TRBJ2-7; 7 bases align to TRBD2. The V gene end was trimmed by 2 bases and the J gene end by 6 bases; junction bases not matched to a gene: 4. Germline CDR1 and CDR2: MNHNS and SASEGT. The CDR3 loop spans 13 amino acids. CDR3 coding DNA: TGTGCCAGCAGTGAAACCCGCGGGGGCGAGCAGTACTTC. Its translation: CASSETRGGEQYF.

The CDR3 here is CASSLEPGELFF. CDR3 bases: TGCGCCAGCAGCTTGGAGCCCGGGGAGCTGTTTTTT. The gene calls are TRBV5-1 and TRBJ2-2; no definite D call. Germline CDR1 SGHRS, CDR2 YFSETQ. The CDR3 extends over 12 amino acids. Deletions cut 0 bases from V and 6 bases from J, with 3 bases between.

The V gene is TRBV24-1, the J gene TRBJ2-5; 7 bases agree with TRBD1. Germline-derived CDR1 and CDR2 are KGHDR and SFDVKD. The CDR3 consists of 15 residues. V was pared by 4 bases and J by 4 bases, with 8 bases of the junction left unmatched. The CDR3 is CATSDPTRGRETQYF. The CDR3 DNA is TGTGCCACCAGTGACCCCACGAGGGGGCGAGAGACCCAGTACTTC.

This clone was seen once. The chain carries TRBV3-1 (or the pseudogene TRBV3-2) and TRBJ2-2; no clear D. The CDR3 is 12 amino acids. Trimming removed 2 bases from V and 8 bases from J, with 6 bases in between. In germline, CDR1 is LGHDT, CDR2 YNNKEL (reference sequence). DNA of the CDR3: TGTGCCAGCAGCCAAAGGAGAGGGGAGCTGTTTTTT. Protein product: CASSQRRGELFF.

The genes are TRBV15 and TRBJ1-2; possibly TRBD1 for D (5 bases). Trimming shortened V by 1 base and J by 7 bases, and 16 bases separated the two germline ends. Germline lookup yields CDR1 LNHNV and CDR2 YYDKDF (reference sequence). This CDR3 comprises 15 residues. CDR3 protein: CATSRGQGSIAGYTF. For the CDR3, the DNA is TGTGCCACCAGCAGAGGGCAGGGAAGTATTGCTGGCTACACCTTC.

The rearrangement joins TRBV5-1 to TRBJ2-5; TRBD2 matches at 10 bases. Germline V CDR1 and CDR2: SGHRS, YFSETQ. V was pared by 2 bases and J by 2 bases, with 0 bases of the junction left unmatched. The CDR3 is made up of 14 amino acids. CDR3 coding DNA: TGCGCCAGCAGCTTAGCGGGGGGGCAAGAGACCCAGTACTTC. Its protein is CASSLAGGQETQYF.

The CDR3 region has the DNA TGTGCCAGTAGTATCGAGGGGATAGATCAGCCCCAGCATTTT. Translation: CASSIEGIDQPQHF. This chain joins TRBV19 and TRBJ1-5; TRBD1 is a possible D gene (5 bases). This CDR3 comprises 14 residues. The germline CDR1 and CDR2 sequences are LNHDA and SQIVND (reference sequence). The V end lost 3 bases, the J end lost 5 bases, and 11 bases lay between the germline ends.

CDR3 sequence reads: CASSPPGPGWEQYF. The CDR3 DNA sequence: TGTGCCAGCTCACCACCGGGGCCAGGCTGGGAGCAGTACTTC. V usage is TRBV18 and J usage is TRBJ2-7; D may be TRBD1 (5 bases). This CDR3 is 14 amino acids long. The V gene lost 0 bases and the J gene lost 7 bases, with 13 bases spanning the gap. The germline gives CDR1 KGHSH, CDR2 LQKENI.

The chain links TRBV10-3 to TRBJ1-1; a possible D gene is TRBD1 (6 bases). CDR1 is ENHRY and CDR2 is SYGVKD in the germline V gene. The length of the CDR3 is 14 residues. V lost 8 bases and J lost 3, with 16 bases in between. The CDR3 reads CAISTGQRDTEAFF. In nucleotides, the CDR3 is TGTGCCATCTCGACAGGTCAAAGGGACACTGAAGCTTTCTTT.

The chain recombines TRBV28 with TRBJ2-1; 7 nucleotides agree with TRBD1. After removal of 7 bases from V and 8 bases from J, the junction contained 14 bases not matched to a gene. There are 15 residues in the CDR3. CDR1 is MDHEN, CDR2 SYDVKM, per germline. The CDR3 here is CASNTPVTGTDEQFF. The CDR3 coding sequence is TGTGCCAGCAACACCCCCGTGACAGGGACCGATGAGCAGTTCTTC.

Concerning this clone: At one boundary the junction diverges from the germline segment, which might be a read error. This chain joins TRBV6-1 and TRBJ1-3; D remains unclear. The CDR3 runs to 15 residues. Germline lookup yields CDR1 MNHNS and CDR2 SASEGT. The CDR3 sequence is CVSSESGFTGNTIYF. In DNA, the CDR3 is TGTGTCAGCAGTGAGTCGGGATTCACAGGAAACACCATATATTTT.

The table lists this clone with a count of one. V gene TRBV25-1 combines with J gene TRBJ2-1, with unresolved D. Germline V gene data show CDR1 as MGHDK and CDR2 as SYGVNS. The CDR3 is made up of 11 amino acids. V was clipped by 7 bases and J by 9 bases, with 10 bases between them. CDR3 sequence (DNA): TGTGCCAGCAAGTTCGACGGTGAGCAGTTCTTC. As protein: CASKFDGEQFF.

The chain recombines TRBV18 with TRBJ1-6, with D maybe TRBD1 (5 bases). The CDR3 consists of 15 residues. V lost 1 base and J 3 bases, leaving 7 bases between the germline ends. Germline V CDR1 and CDR2: KGHSH, LQKENI. CDR3 nucleotides: TGTGCCAGCTCACCACGGGACTTCTATAATTCACCCCTCCACTTT. Protein: CASSPRDFYNSPLHF.

The chain uses TRBV10-3 and TRBJ1-1, with 10 bases fitting TRBD1. Germline assignment: CDR1 ENHRY and CDR2 SYGVKD. The CDR3 has 14 residues. Trimming cost V 10 bases and J 1 base; bases outside gene matches: 6. The CDR3 reads CATATGGPNTEAFF. DNA of the CDR3: TGTGCCACCGCGACAGGGGGCCCGAACACTGAAGCTTTCTTT.

The chain carries TRBV29-1 and TRBJ2-1; no reliable D call. The CDR3 spans 14 residues. Germline CDR1 and CDR2: SQVTM and ANQGSEA. V lost 5 bases and J 2 bases, leaving 13 bases between the germline ends. DNA for the CDR3: TGCAGCGTTCTCGCAGGTCCTACCTACAATGAGCAGTTCTTC. Its protein product is CSVLAGPTYNEQFF.

V is TRBV5-4 and J is TRBJ2-5; 7 positions match TRBD1. The CDR3 consists of 15 residues. With 4 bases clipped from V and 2 bases from J, the junction kept 8 bases outside the gene matches. Germline V gene sequence: CDR1 SGHNT, CDR2 YYREEE (reference sequence). The CDR3 bases are TGTGCCAGCAGCCGTACCGGGACAGAGCAAGAGACCCAGTACTTC. It yields the protein CASSRTGTEQETQYF.

The chain couples TRBV14 to TRBJ1-2; D gene uncertain. With 0 bases removed from V and 12 bases from J, the gap between germline ends came to 11 bases. The CDR3 is made up of 12 amino acids. Germline V lookup: CDR1 SGHDN, CDR2 FVKESK. The CDR3 loop reads CASSQDGDPNTF. The CDR3 nucleotides read TGTGCCAGCAGCCAAGATGGAGATCCTAACACCTTC.

The chain carries TRBV6-1 and TRBJ2-3; a possible D gene is TRBD2 (6 bases). This CDR3 contains 14 residues. From germline, CDR1 is MNHNS and CDR2 SASEGT. V lost 2 bases to trimming and J lost 4 bases, with 10 bases between them. The CDR3 protein is CASSESAGPDTQYF. CDR3 DNA sequence: TGTGCCAGCAGTGAATCGGCGGGGCCAGATACGCAGTATTTT.

The chain links TRBV7-3 to TRBJ1-2; D is ambiguous. Trimming removed 4 bases from V and 6 bases from J, with 15 bases in between. In germline, CDR1 is SGHTA, CDR2 FQGTGA. The CDR3 totals 14 residues. Here the CDR3 reads CASSSNLGGDGYTF. CDR3 coding DNA: TGTGCCAGCAGCTCCAACCTTGGAGGTGATGGCTACACCTTC.

The chain employs TRBV11-1 and TRBJ2-1; D is perhaps TRBD2 (6 bases). Germline values: CDR1 SGHAT, CDR2 FQDESV (reference sequence). The CDR3 has 15 residues. V lost 8 bases to trimming and J lost 7 bases, with 21 bases between them. CDR3 DNA: TGTGCCAGCTCGGCTAAGCGGGCAGCGCGAAATGAGCAGTTCTTC. It codes for CASSAKRAARNEQFF.

The chain uses TRBV5-6 and TRBJ1-5; D is undetermined. Trimming left V 3 bases short and J 0 bases short, with 13 bases between. The CDR3 is 16 amino acids. The germline CDR1 and CDR2 sequences are SGHDT and YYEEEE. The CDR3 sequence: CASSSWTDYSNQPQHF. The CDR3 coding sequence is TGTGCCAGCAGCTCCTGGACGGATTATAGCAATCAGCCCCAGCATTTT.

J is TRBJ1-1 and V is TRBV6-4, with D possibly matching TRBD1 (5 bases). The CDR3 runs 14 residues. Per germline, CDR1 MRHNA and CDR2 SNTAGT. Trimming cost V 4 bases and J 3 bases, with 12 bases left between them. CDR3 nucleotides: TGTGCCAGCAGTGCCCAGGGTTGGGACACTGAAGCTTTCTTT. Translating gives CASSAQGWDTEAFF.

The chain couples TRBV19 to TRBJ2-2; D is undetermined. Deletions cut 3 bases from V and 4 bases from J, with 9 bases between. The germline V gene has CDR1 LNHDA and CDR2 SQIVND (reference sequence). CDR3 length: 14 residues. Written as DNA, the CDR3 is TGTGCCAGTAGTATTGGACCGACCACCGGGGAGCTGTTTTTT. This sequence encodes CASSIGPTTGELFF.

The genes are TRBV3-1 (or the pseudogene TRBV3-2) and TRBJ1-1, with D possibly being TRBD1 (5 bases). Germline loops: CDR1 LGHDT, CDR2 YNNKEL (reference sequence). The CDR3 extends over 10 amino acids. The ends were cut back, 7 bases at V and 7 bases at J, with 7 bases in the middle. The CDR3 reads CASTGSEAFF. As DNA, the CDR3 is TGTGCCAGCACAGGGAGTGAAGCTTTCTTT.

The chain joins TRBV12-3 or TRBV12-4 to TRBJ2-7; D is ambiguous. Trimming removed 5 bases at V and 6 bases at J, with 11 bases between. The CDR3 is 12 amino acids. CDR3 bases: TGTGCCAGCAGTGCCCTGGTTGGCGAGCAGTACTTC. Its protein is CASSALVGEQYF.

The chain links TRBV5-1 to TRBJ1-4; D is unclear. The germline gives CDR1 SGHRS, CDR2 YFSETQ. Between the trimmed V and J ends, which lost 5 bases and 5 bases, there was a span of 10 bases. The CDR3 has 13 residues. The CDR3 loop reads CASRRVGNEKLFF. Here the CDR3 DNA reads TGCGCCAGCAGGAGGGTGGGGAATGAAAAACTGTTTTTT. Full variable domain (missing parts from reference TRBV5-1 and TRBJ1-4): KAGVTQTPRYLIKTRGQQVTLSCSPISGHRSVSWYQQTPGQGLQFLFEYFSETQRNKGNFPGRFSGRQFSNSRSEMNVSTLELGDSALYLCASRRVGNEKLFFGSGTQLSVL.